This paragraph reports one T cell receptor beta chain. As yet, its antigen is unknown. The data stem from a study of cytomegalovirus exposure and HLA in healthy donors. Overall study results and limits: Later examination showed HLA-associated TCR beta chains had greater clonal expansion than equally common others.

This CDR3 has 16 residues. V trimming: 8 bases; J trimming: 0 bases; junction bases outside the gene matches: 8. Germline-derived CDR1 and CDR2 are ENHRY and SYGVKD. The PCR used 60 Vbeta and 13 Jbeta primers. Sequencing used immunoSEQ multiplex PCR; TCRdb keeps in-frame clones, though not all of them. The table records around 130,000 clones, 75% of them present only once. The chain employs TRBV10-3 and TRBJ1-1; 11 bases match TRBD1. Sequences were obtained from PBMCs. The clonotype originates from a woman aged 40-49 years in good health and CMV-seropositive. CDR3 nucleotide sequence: TGTGCCATCCTAGCGGACAGGGGGCCCATGAACACTGAAGCTTTCTTT. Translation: CAILADRGPMNTEAFF.